The text below deals with one T cell receptor beta chain. What this receptor recognizes is not known. The record has no base qualities; no much larger clone is one base away. The record originates from a study of PD-L1 blockade in urothelial cancer (dated by TCRdb to about 2017). Study-wide context: All patients started therapy around 2014 and received atezolizumab 1,200 mg intravenously every 3 weeks. About 90% of the roughly 30 patients were identified as males with urothelial cancer of bladder origin, and a prior smoking history was reported by 18 of 29 patients. An ECOG performance status of 0 or 1 was recorded for the patients, and 0 to 3 prior chemotherapy regimens had been received by the patients. Blood samples were analyzed at 3 weeks after treatment start (second dose) and at 6 weeks after treatment start. Blood samples gave a median of about 130,000 T cells and roughly 83,000 unique TCRs, with a median clonality of roughly 0.08. The study was an exploratory multi-omic analysis of somatic, immune and clinical correlates of response to PD-L1 blockade with atezolizumab in urothelial cancer. Pretreatment tumor samples, along with matched peripheral blood serially collected before and after atezolizumab treatment, were subjected to TCR sequencing. Durable clinical benefit was defined as a progression-free survival longer than 6 months, and TCR features were additionally tested against progression-free survival and overall survival. In the same patients, whole exome sequencing and RNA sequencing of pretreatment tumors were performed in addition to TCR sequencing. Durable clinical benefit was achieved by nine patients but not by the remaining 20. Twenty-nine patients had pretreatment blood TCR-seq, some 24 had at least one posttreatment blood collection, and some 24 had tumor TCR-seq.

The investigation overall reported the following: Because of the small sample size (n ≈ 29) and the many exploratory analyses performed, the results are intended to be regarded as hypothesis-generating. A pretreatment peripheral blood TCR clonality below the median was linked to improved progression-free and overall survival. Patients with durable benefit showed greater expansion of tumor-associated TCR clones in peripheral blood 3 weeks after starting treatment (n ≈ 22, p = 0.022).

Each PCR received spiked-in synthetic TCR analog templates so that absolute template abundance could be estimated from read counts. The immunoSEQ assay used bias-controlled V and J gene primers to amplify TCRbeta CDR3 regions from genomic DNA. Sequencing of rearranged TCRbeta segments was performed at approximately 20X coverage. From the authors' description of their analysis: Sequencing errors were corrected by clustering and CDR3s were annotated against IMGT to assign V, D and J genes. Downstream analyses used only productive TCRbeta rearrangements, leaving out any out-of-frame or stop-codon sequences. Clonality was calculated as one minus the Shannon entropy normalized by the log of the number of unique productive sequences. Fisher's exact test with Benjamini-Hochberg correction, using a cutoff of adjusted p below 0.01, was how clones that differed between time points or between blood and tumor were identified. TCRdb retrieved this table from immuneACCESS and kept in-frame rearrangements only. Not all clones are present; in checked studies, unresolved V genes account for under half, and no reason is known for the remainder. The V and J calls and the clone size are those of that table, but D and trimming were determined from the DNA. The sample table contains 35,000 to 50,000 clones; only one count was recorded for 81% of them. About 2.9% of the sample belongs to the ten largest clones.

The cohort comprised 29 patients with locally advanced or metastatic urothelial carcinoma treated at Memorial Sloan Kettering on a trial protocol. Peripheral blood mononuclear cells were collected pretreatment and during treatment, at between 1 and 8 total time points per patient. The Qiagen DNeasy Blood extraction kit was used to purify genomic DNA from total PBMCs and from tumor samples. Collected pretreatment and during treatment, PBMCs were isolated and stored as previously described. There are 14 amino acids in the CDR3, from cysteine to phenylalanine inclusive. Of all the DNA, just the CDR3 is kept, 42 bases in frame from base 1. CDR1 and CDR2 are drawn from the germline V gene: LGHNA, YNFKEQ. V and J are truncated by 0 bases and 4 bases respectively, leaving an intervening sequence of 9 bases.

This receptor was taken from a man aged 65 to 85 with urothelial cancer. Recombination linked TRBV4-2 to TRBJ2-5, with a tentative D gene TRBD2 over 6 matching bases. The sequencing here drew on PBMCs, taken around atezolizumab (anti-PD-L1) treatment. DNA sequence: TGTGCCAGCAGCCAAGACCAGGGAGGAGAGACCCAGTACTTC. Its protein is CASSQDQGGETQYF.